This T cell receptor (beta chain) was obtained from a study of blood T cell repertoires in COVID-19. Study in general: In each case, the material was cDNA or gDNA derived from T cells, B-cell-depleted T cells, or PBMCs.

This clone was found a few times. Individuals aged 18 to 89 years were recruited from about two dozen US areas. Resolution of symptoms, clearance, or two negative PCRs was present in recovered Cohort 3 donors. Per germline, CDR1 SGHRS and CDR2 YFSETQ. V dropped 2 bases and J dropped 6 bases, with 8 bases sitting between them. The length of the CDR3 is 12 residues. As originally analysed: Nucleated cell number was recorded as an estimate derived from reference gene primer amplification. Clones were read by immunoSEQ multiplex PCR, and TCRdb kept only the in-frame ones, dropping some. For V, J and clone size, that table is used; D and trimming come from the DNA. The repertoire holds 140,000 to 150,000 clones, with around four fifths as singletons.

This TCR was recovered from a woman between 50 and 59 years old who had recovered from COVID-19. V is TRBV5-1 and J is TRBJ1-1; D possibly corresponds to TRBD1 (6 bases). Sequencing input: PBMCs or T cells enriched from blood (not recorded which). The CDR3 spells CASSLQGPEAFF. CDR3 in DNA: TGCGCCAGCAGCTTACAGGGCCCTGAAGCTTTCTTT.